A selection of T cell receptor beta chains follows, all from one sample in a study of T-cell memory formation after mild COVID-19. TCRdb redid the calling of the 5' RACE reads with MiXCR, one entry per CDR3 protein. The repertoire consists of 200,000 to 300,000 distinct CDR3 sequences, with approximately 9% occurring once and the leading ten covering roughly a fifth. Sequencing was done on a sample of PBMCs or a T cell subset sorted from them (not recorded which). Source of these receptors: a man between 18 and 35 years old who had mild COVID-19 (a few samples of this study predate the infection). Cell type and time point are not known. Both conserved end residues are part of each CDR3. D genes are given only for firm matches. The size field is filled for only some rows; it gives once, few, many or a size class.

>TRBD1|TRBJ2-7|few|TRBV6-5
CASSYSLGGQTYEQYF
TGTGCCAGCAGTTACTCTCTTGGGGGACAGACCTACGAGCAGTACTTC
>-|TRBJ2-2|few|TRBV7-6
CASSYGTGTPLTTVNTGELFF
TGTGCCAGCAGCTACGGCACAGGCACCCCCCTGACGACAGTGAACACCGGGGAGCTGTTTTTT
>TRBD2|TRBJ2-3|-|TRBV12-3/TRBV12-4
CASSPSGGSTDTQYF
TGTGCCAGCAGCCCTAGCGGGGGTAGCACAGATACGCAGTATTTT
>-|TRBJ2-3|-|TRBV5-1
CASSLGVGPTDTQYF
TGCGCCAGCAGCTTGGGAGTGGGTCCCACAGATACGCAGTATTTT
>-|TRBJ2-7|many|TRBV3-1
CASSQAAQEQYF
TGTGCCAGCAGCCAAGCCGCCCAGGAGCAGTACTTC
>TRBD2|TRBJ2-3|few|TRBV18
CASSPPSGGSDTQYF
TGTGCCAGCTCACCACCTAGCGGGGGGTCAGATACGCAGTATTTT
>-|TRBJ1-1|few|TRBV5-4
CASSFGGSDTEAFF
TGTGCCAGCAGCTTTGGGGGCAGTGACACTGAAGCTTTCTTT
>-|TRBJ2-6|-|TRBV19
CASSNTGTGANVLTF
TGTGCCAGTAGTAATACAGGGACTGGGGCCAACGTCCTGACTTTC
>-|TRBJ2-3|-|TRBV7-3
CASSLAGGQADTQYF
TGTGCCAGCAGCTTGGCAGGGGGGCAGGCAGATACGCAGTATTTT
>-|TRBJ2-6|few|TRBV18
CASSLSQGSGANVLTF
TGTGCCAGCTCACTCAGCCAGGGCTCTGGGGCCAACGTCCTGACTTTC
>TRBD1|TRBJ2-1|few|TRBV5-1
CASSLVQGSYNEQFF
TGCGCCAGCAGCTTGGTACAGGGGTCCTACAATGAGCAGTTCTTC
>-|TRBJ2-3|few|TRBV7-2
CASSLADYITDTQYF
TGTGCCAGCAGCTTAGCGGACTATATCACAGATACGCAGTATTTT
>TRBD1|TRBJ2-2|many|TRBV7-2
CASSWGQGGELFF
TGTGCCAGCAGCTGGGGACAGGGCGGGGAGCTGTTTTTT
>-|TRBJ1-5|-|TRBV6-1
CASSEVRGDPQHF
TGTGCCAGCAGTGAAGTACGGGGAGATCCCCAGCATTTT
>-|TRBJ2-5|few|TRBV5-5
CASSPSGEETQYF
TGTGCCAGCAGCCCGTCGGGGGAAGAGACCCAGTACTTC
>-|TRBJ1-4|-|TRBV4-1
CASSQGPGRRAREKLFF
TGCGCCAGCAGCCAAGGGCCGGGAAGGAGGGCACGAGAAAAACTGTTTTTT
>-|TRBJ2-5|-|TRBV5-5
CASSSTASRRPETQYF
TGTGCCAGCAGCTCGACAGCCTCGCGGAGGCCAGAGACCCAGTACTTC
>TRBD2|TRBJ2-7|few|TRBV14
CASTPLGGVIYEQYF
TGTGCCAGCACTCCCCTGGGGGGGGTGATCTACGAGCAGTACTTC
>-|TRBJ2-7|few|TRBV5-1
CASRSGTNYEQYF
TGCGCCAGCAGATCCGGGACCAACTACGAGCAGTACTTC
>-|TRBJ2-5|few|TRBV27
CASSFSQTETQYF
TGTGCCAGCAGTTTTTCGCAGACGGAGACCCAGTACTTC
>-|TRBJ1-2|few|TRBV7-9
CASSWKGGYGYTF
TGTGCCAGCAGTTGGAAGGGGGGCTATGGCTACACCTTC
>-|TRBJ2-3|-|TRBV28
CASSLSGAGVWTDTQYF
TGTGCCAGCAGTTTATCGGGGGCGGGGGTCTGGACAGATACGCAGTATTTT
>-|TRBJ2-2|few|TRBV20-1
CSARSQESTGELFF
TGCAGTGCTAGATCACAGGAGTCCACCGGGGAGCTGTTTTTT
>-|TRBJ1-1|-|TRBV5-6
CASSFWAPHTNTEAFF
TGTGCCAGCAGCTTCTGGGCACCGCACACGAACACTGAAGCTTTCTTT
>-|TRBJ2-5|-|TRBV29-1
CSAGAQYF
TGCAGCGCGGGTGCCCAGTACTTC
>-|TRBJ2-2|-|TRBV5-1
CASSKGHRDPNTGELFF
TGCGCCAGCAGCAAGGGGCACAGAGATCCGAACACCGGGGAGCTGTTTTTT
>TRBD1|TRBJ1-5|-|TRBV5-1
CASSLGQGDNQPQHF
TGCGCCAGCAGCCTCGGACAGGGCGACAATCAGCCCCAGCATTTT
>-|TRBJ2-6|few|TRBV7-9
CASSLAFGGLKNSGANVLTF
TGTGCCAGCAGCTTAGCGTTCGGGGGGCTGAAGAACTCTGGGGCCAACGTCCTGACTTTC
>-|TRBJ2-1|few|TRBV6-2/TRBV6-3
CAISGSSYNEQFF
TGTGCCATTAGCGGCAGCTCCTACAATGAGCAGTTCTTC
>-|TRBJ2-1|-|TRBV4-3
CASSPTAYNEQFF
TGCGCCAGCAGCCCGACAGCTTACAATGAGCAGTTCTTC
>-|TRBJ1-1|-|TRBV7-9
CASSLARNTGNTEAFF
TGTGCCAGCAGCTTAGCGCGGAATACGGGGAACACTGAAGCTTTCTTT
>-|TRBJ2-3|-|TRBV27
CASSLSVRGRTQYF
TGTGCCAGCAGTTTATCGGTGAGGGGAAGGACGCAGTATTTT
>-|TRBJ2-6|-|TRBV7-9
CASSLCVTGANVLTF
TGTGCCAGCAGCTTATGCGTGACTGGGGCCAACGTCCTGACTTTC
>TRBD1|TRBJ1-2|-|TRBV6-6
CASRTPGQGARSSGYTF
TGTGCCAGCAGAACCCCAGGACAGGGAGCCCGGTCTAGTGGCTACACCTTC
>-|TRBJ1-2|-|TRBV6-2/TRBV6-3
CASSSVLVRGFYGYTF
TGTGCCAGCAGTTCAGTCCTGGTCAGGGGATTCTATGGCTACACCTTC
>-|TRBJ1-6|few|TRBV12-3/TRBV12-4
CASTRQTNNSPLHF
TGTGCCAGCACTCGGCAGACGAATAATTCACCCCTCCACTTT
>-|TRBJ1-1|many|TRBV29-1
CSAASAEAFF
TGCAGCGCGGCGTCGGCTGAAGCTTTCTTT
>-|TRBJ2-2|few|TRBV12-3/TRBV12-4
CASGVQGLTGELFF
TGTGCGAGCGGGGTACAGGGCCTTACCGGGGAGCTGTTTTTT
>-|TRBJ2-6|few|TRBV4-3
CASSQQGSGANVLTF
TGCGCCAGCAGCCAACAGGGCTCTGGGGCCAACGTCCTGACTTTC
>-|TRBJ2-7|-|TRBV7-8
CASRLADSGGQEQYF
TGTGCCAGCAGGTTGGCGGACAGCGGAGGTCAAGAGCAGTACTTC
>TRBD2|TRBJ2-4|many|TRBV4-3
CASSQDEASGGLAKNIQYF
TGCGCCAGCAGCCAAGACGAGGCTAGCGGGGGGCTAGCCAAAAACATTCAGTACTTC
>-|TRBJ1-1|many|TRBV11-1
CASSPPWTGNTEAFF
TGTGCCAGCAGCCCTCCTTGGACGGGGAACACTGAAGCTTTCTTT
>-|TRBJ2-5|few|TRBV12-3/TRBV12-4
CASSLAGGPKTQYF
TGTGCCAGCAGTTTAGCTGGGGGGCCGAAGACCCAGTACTTC
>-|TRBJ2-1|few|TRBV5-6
CASSRPAGNNEQFF
TGTGCCAGCAGCCGCCCCGCGGGAAACAATGAGCAGTTCTTC
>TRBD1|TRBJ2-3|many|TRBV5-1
CASSPRTGRYGTSTDTQYF
TGCGCCAGCAGCCCGCGGACAGGGCGATATGGAACTAGCACAGATACGCAGTATTTT